Sequencing of this T cell receptor beta chain was carried out in a study of blood T cell repertoires in COVID-19. Study as a whole: PBMCs, B-cell-depleted T cells, or T cells provided the cDNA or gDNA that made up the material.

Germline V gene sequence: CDR1 SGHDT, CDR2 YYEEEE. V was pared by 2 bases and J by 7 bases, with 13 bases between. CDR3 length equals 13 residues. The age range of participants was 18 to 89 years, with residence in more than 20 US areas. Categorization into cohorts depended on clinical history that participants reported. Donors in Cohort 3 counted as recovered after two negative PCRs, clearance, or symptom resolution. This clone occurred a few times. TCRdb keeps only in-frame clones here, not all; method: immunoSEQ multiplex PCR. This sample has over 200,000 clones; less than 85% occur once, and the top ten carry under 20%.

The receptor's source is a man aged 40-50 years who had recovered from COVID-19. This sequence joins TRBV5-6 and TRBJ2-7; perhaps TRBD1 as D (5 bases). The sequencing input was PBMCs or T cells enriched from blood (not recorded which). CDR3 loop: CASSFLGAGEQYF. Here the CDR3 DNA reads TGTGCCAGCAGCTTTTTAGGGGCAGGGGAGCAGTACTTC.